This T cell receptor beta chain was found in a study of T cells in Graves' hyperthyroidism and ophthalmopathy. Unmatched junction bases numbered 7, after V lost 3 bases and J lost 10 bases. CDR3 length: 14 amino acids. Germline V lookup: CDR1 KGHSH, CDR2 LQKENI. Amplification targeted TCR beta CDR3 regions from RNA transcripts. The TCR CDR3 was amplified in a first-round RT-PCR using the HTBI primer set. TCRdb called the multiplex PCR reads again in MiXCR, with one record for every CDR3 protein. The top ten clones hold less than 3.5% of a sample with hundreds of thousands of distinct CDR3 sequences, roughly a sixth of them seen once.

This chain links TRBV18 with TRBJ2-1; 9 positions match TRBD2. The source material was blood. This TCR was recovered from a woman between 35 and 50 years old with Graves' ophthalmopathy. The CDR3 DNA sequence: TGTGCCAGCTCACCGGCGGGAGGGCCTCGGGAGCAGTTCTTC. It yields the protein CASSPAGGPREQFF.